Presented here are 25 T cell receptor beta chains from one specimen sequenced in a study of TIL therapy for anti-PD-1-resistant metastatic lung cancer. Stated time point: pre-treatment sample, taken before nivolumab and TIL therapy. The immunoSEQ assay was v3. Sequencing was performed with immunoSEQ multiplex PCR; in TCRdb, only in-frame clones are kept and a portion is missing. In the table there are 35,000 to 55,000 clones, 79% of which are singletons. The specimen comprised blood, sampled at baseline. These receptors were collected from a man between 65 and 85 years old with non-small cell lung cancer.

The CDR3 DNA reads TGTGCCAGCAGCTTAGCTGATGCAAATTCACCCCTCCACTTT. Translation: CASSLADANSPLHF. The chain employs TRBV7-8 and TRBJ1-6, with D hard to call. The germline V gene encodes CDR1 SGHVS and CDR2 FQNEAQ. This CDR3 is built from 14 residues. With 0 bases removed from V and 7 bases from J, the gap between germline ends came to 7 bases.

V is TRBV11-2 and J is TRBJ2-5; unclear D gene. V lost 4 bases and J lost 7, with 16 bases in between. From germline, CDR1 is SGHAT and CDR2 FQNNGV. This CDR3 is 14 amino acids long. The CDR3 bases are TGTGCCAGCAGCTCGGGTAGCTTCTCTTTGACCCAGTACTTC. It yields the protein CASSSGSFSLTQYF. Supplemented by reference TRBV11-2 and TRBJ2-5, the full variable domain reads EAGVAQSPRYKIIEKRQSVAFWCNPISGHATLYWYQQILGQGPKLLIQFQNNGVVDDSQLPKDRFSAERLKGVDSTLKIQPAKLEDSAVYLCASSSGSFSLTQYFGPGTRLLVL.

This chain connects TRBV5-1 to TRBJ2-7, with 7 bases lining up with TRBD1. The CDR3 has 16 residues. The trim removed 4 bases at V and 5 bases at J, leaving 15 bases unmatched. CDR1 and CDR2 (germline): SGHRS, YFSETQ. CDR3 sequence reads: CASSPLIGTEDDEQYF. DNA of the CDR3: TGCGCCAGCAGCCCACTTATCGGGACAGAAGACGACGAGCAGTACTTC.

This chain links TRBV5-1 with TRBJ2-7; D is possibly TRBD1 (6 bases). The V gene's germline CDR1 is SGHRS and CDR2 YFSETQ. The ends were cut back, 0 bases at V and 3 bases at J, with 10 bases in the middle. The CDR3 totals 14 residues. The CDR3 DNA sequence: TGCGCCAGCAGCTTGGGTGGGGGCCTCTACGAGCAGTACTTC. It translates to CASSLGGGLYEQYF.

This clone came up a few times. V and J are TRBV6-4 and TRBJ2-1; 7 bases match TRBD2. Germline V gene sequence: CDR1 MRHNA, CDR2 SNTAGT. CDR3 length equals 15 residues. V shed 2 bases, J shed 8 bases, and the junction held 9 bases outside the gene matches. CDR3 in amino acids: CASSDGAGVGDEQFF. CDR3 in DNA: TGTGCCAGCAGTGACGGTGCGGGAGTGGGGGATGAGCAGTTCTTC.

The V and J genes are TRBV28 and TRBJ2-4; D perhaps matches TRBD1 (6 bases). Trimming stripped 3 bases from V and 1 base from J, with 13 bases between. Germline values: CDR1 MDHEN, CDR2 SYDVKM. This CDR3 is 16 amino acids long. CDR3: CASSFRTGSAKNIQYF. The CDR3 DNA follows: TGTGCCAGCAGTTTTCGAACAGGGAGCGCCAAAAACATTCAGTACTTC. Drawing the rest from reference TRBV28 and TRBJ2-4, the complete variable domain is DVKVTQSSRYLVKRTGEKVFLECVQDMDHENMFWYRQDPGLGLRLIYFSYDVKMKEKGDIPEGYSVSREKKERFSLILESASTNQTSMYLCASSFRTGSAKNIQYFGAGTRLSVL.

The rearrangement links TRBV10-1 to TRBJ2-7; 10 bases match TRBD2. Germline CDR1 and CDR2: WNHNN and SYGVQD (reference sequence). This CDR3 spans 15 amino acids. The V segment lost 3 bases and the J segment 6 bases; nucleotides outside the gene matches: 8. The DNA of the CDR3 is TGCGCCAGCAGTGACGGTGCTAGCGGGAGCTTCGAGCAGTACTTC. Amino acids: CASSDGASGSFEQYF.

The DNA of the CDR3 is TGTGCCGGGCGACAAACGAACACCGGGGAGCTGTTTTTT. Its translation is CAGRQTNTGELFF. The V call is TRBV19, the J call TRBJ2-2; D unclear. Per germline, CDR1 LNHDA and CDR2 SQIVND (reference sequence). The CDR3 spans 13 residues. V was cut by 11 bases and J by 0 bases, with 10 bases left in between.

This chain links TRBV5-1 with TRBJ2-3; 8 nucleotides agree with TRBD2. The V gene's germline CDR1 is SGHRS and CDR2 YFSETQ. V lost 0 bases, J lost 1 base, and 4 bases stayed unmatched. The CDR3 consists of 16 residues. As DNA, the CDR3 is TGCGCCAGCAGCTTGGGCCCACTAGCGGGCACAGATACGCAGTATTTT. Translating it yields CASSLGPLAGTDTQYF.

The rearrangement links TRBV11-2 to TRBJ2-7; 14 nucleotides agree with TRBD2. Germline V gives CDR1 SGHAT, CDR2 FQNNGV. This CDR3 region has 19 residues. Losses at the gene ends were 5 bases for V and 5 bases for J; bases not matched to a gene: 17. CDR3 nucleotides: TGTGCCAGCAGCGGTTTCGTAAGGACTAGCGGGAGGCCACCGGACGAGCAGTACTTC. This translates into CASSGFVRTSGRPPDEQYF.

This chain joins TRBV2 and TRBJ2-5; D might be TRBD1 (5 bases). This CDR3 contains 13 residues. Germline CDR1 reads SNHLY; CDR2 reads FYNNEI. The germline V and J ends were trimmed by 5 bases and 0 bases, with 7 bases remaining between them. The CDR3 reads CASSQGNQETQYF. The CDR3 DNA sequence: TGTGCCAGCAGTCAGGGAAACCAAGAGACCCAGTACTTC. The whole variable domain, filled in from reference TRBV2 and TRBJ2-5, reads EPEVTQTPSHQVTQMGQEVILRCVPISNHLYFYWYRQILGQKVEFLVSFYNNEISEKSEIFDDQFSVERPDGSNFTLKIRSTKLEDSAMYFCASSQGNQETQYFGPGTRLLVL.

This chain uses TRBV11-2 with TRBJ2-7; possibly TRBD1 for D (6 bases). The CDR3 is 14 amino acids. V lost 1 base to trimming and J lost 3 bases, with 10 bases between them. Germline lookup yields CDR1 SGHAT and CDR2 FQNNGV. For the CDR3, the DNA is TGTGCCAGCAGCTTAGTGACAGGAGTCTACGAGCAGTACTTC. It yields the protein CASSLVTGVYEQYF.

The V call is TRBV30, the J call TRBJ1-5; 7 bases agree with TRBD1. This CDR3 is 16 amino acids long. V gave up 0 bases and J gave up 1 base; unmatched junction bases: 6. Germline values: CDR1 GTSNPN, CDR2 SVGIG (reference sequence). Written as DNA, the CDR3 is TGTGCCTGGAGTGTAAGTCAGGGGGTAAGCAATCAGCCCCAGCATTTT. Its translation is CAWSVSQGVSNQPQHF.

The chain employs TRBV28 and TRBJ1-2, with D possibly TRBD1 on 6 matching bases. This CDR3 is built from 16 residues. Germline CDR1 MDHEN, CDR2 SYDVKM. Trimming left V 3 bases short and J 1 base short, with 15 bases between. The CDR3 DNA reads as TGTGCCAGCAGTTTTGAACAGGGTATCCTTAACTATGGCTACACCTTC. This codes for CASSFEQGILNYGYTF.

This clone was observed a handful of times. The genes are TRBV18 and TRBJ2-2, with 11 bases identical to TRBD2. Germline CDR1 KGHSH, CDR2 LQKENI. The length of the CDR3 is 16 residues. J was trimmed by 7 bases and V by 4 bases; bases with no gene match: 8. Written as DNA, the CDR3 is TGTGCCAGCTCACTTTCCGGGACTAGCGGTGTCGGGGAGCTGTTTTTT. Amino acid sequence: CASSLSGTSGVGELFF.

The chain recombines TRBV11-3 with TRBJ2-2, with D unclear. Deletions cut 0 bases from V and 6 bases from J, with 11 bases between. CDR3 length: 15 amino acids. CDR1 and CDR2 from the germline V gene are SGHNT and YENEEA. This chain's CDR3 is CASSLESNPPGELFF. The CDR3 nucleotides are TGTGCCAGCAGCTTAGAATCCAATCCTCCCGGGGAGCTGTTTTTT.

V is TRBV18 and J is TRBJ1-2; D unclear. The CDR3 totals 12 residues. Trimming removed 5 bases from V and 4 bases from J, with 8 bases in between. The germline V gene encodes CDR1 KGHSH and CDR2 LQKENI. The CDR3 sequence is CASSLDFYGYTF. The CDR3 DNA follows: TGTGCCAGCTCATTGGACTTCTATGGCTACACCTTC. Full variable domain (rest looked up from reference TRBV18 and TRBJ1-2): NAGVMQNPRHLVRRRGQEARLRCSPMKGHSHVYWYRQLPEEGLKFMVYLQKENIIDESGMPKERFSAEFPKEGPSILRIQQVVRGDSAAYFCASSLDFYGYTFGSGTRLTVV.

This clone was observed a few times. This chain joins TRBV19 and TRBJ1-5; D remains ambiguous. The V end lost 3 bases, the J end lost 7 bases, and 7 bases lay between the germline ends. CDR1 and CDR2 (germline): LNHDA, SQIVND (reference sequence). The CDR3 covers 12 residues. CDR3 region: CASSMVQQPQHF. CDR3 nucleotides: TGTGCCAGTAGTATGGTGCAACAGCCCCAGCATTTT.

The chain recombines TRBV28 with TRBJ2-7, with D unresolved. The length of the CDR3 is 17 residues. V was shortened by 5 bases and J by 2 bases, with 22 bases between the two germline ends. Per the germline V gene, CDR1 is MDHEN and CDR2 is SYDVKM. The CDR3: CASSRPIQSLSAYEQYF. CDR3 nucleotide sequence: TGTGCCAGCAGTCGCCCCATACAGAGCCTGTCAGCCTACGAGCAGTACTTC.

This chain uses TRBV27 with TRBJ2-1, with 8 nucleotides matching TRBD2. CDR3 length: 20 residues. J lost 5 bases, V lost 5 bases, and 23 bases had no gene match. In germline, CDR1 is MNHEY, CDR2 SMNVEV (reference sequence). In nucleotides, the CDR3 is TGTGCCAGCAGTATTCGGGGACTAGGTGTAGTAGACTTCGGGAACAATGAGCAGTTCTTC. This sequence encodes CASSIRGLGVVDFGNNEQFF.

This clone was counted only a few times. Here the CDR3 DNA reads TGTGCCAGCAGCCCGGGACTAGCGGAGCGACAAACATTCTACGAGCAGTACTTC. This sequence encodes CASSPGLAERQTFYEQYF. The chain employs TRBV7-2 and TRBJ2-7; 11 bases align to TRBD2. Trimming at V came to 5 bases and at J to 3 bases, leaving 15 bases not matched to a gene. The germline CDR1 and CDR2 sequences are SGHTA and FQGNSA. The CDR3 is 18 amino acids.

The genes are TRBV6-6 and TRBJ2-2; the match to TRBD2 covers 10 bases. The CDR3 totals 16 residues. CDR1 MNHNY and CDR2 SVGAGI come from the germline V gene (reference sequence). The V and J ends lost 5 bases and 5 bases, in that order; junction bases with no gene match: 8. The CDR3 loop reads CASSTLSSGRTGELFF. CDR3 sequence (DNA): TGTGCCAGCAGTACACTCAGTAGCGGGAGGACCGGGGAGCTGTTTTTT.

This chain uses TRBV10-2 with TRBJ2-5; 11 bases align to TRBD2. The V and J ends lost 8 bases and 7 bases, in that order; junction bases with no gene match: 6. Germline values: CDR1 WSHSY, CDR2 SAAADI. The CDR3 consists of 13 residues. CDR3 nucleotide sequence: TGCGCCAGCGGAACTAGCGGGAGTAGGACCCAGTACTTC. Its protein product is CASGTSGSRTQYF.

The chain has TRBV7-9 and TRBJ1-2; possible D gene TRBD1, 5 bases. Germline V gene data show CDR1 as SEHNR and CDR2 as FQNEAQ (reference sequence). The CDR3 consists of 16 residues. The V end lost 3 bases, the J end lost 5 bases, and 19 bases lay between the germline ends. CDR3 in amino acids: CASSFSQSARGYGYTF. The CDR3 bases are TGTGCCAGCAGCTTCTCCCAGTCGGCTAGGGGATATGGCTACACCTTC.

A few counts support this clone. The chain uses TRBV10-1 and TRBJ2-7; D could derive from TRBD1 or TRBD2 (5 bases each). The CDR3 runs 14 residues. The V end was cut by 3 bases, the J end by 2 bases, with 11 bases between. Per the germline V gene, CDR1 is WNHNN and CDR2 is SYGVQD (reference sequence). This CDR3 is CASSDKGPAYEQYF. The CDR3 DNA follows: TGCGCCAGCAGTGATAAGGGACCTGCCTACGAGCAGTACTTC.